This section outlines one T cell receptor beta chain sequence together with its context. The data are from a study of blood T cell repertoires in COVID-19. On the study more broadly: Acute and convalescent COVID-19 specimens originated in the United States, Italy and Spain.

The germline V gene encodes CDR1 DFQATT and CDR2 SNEGSKA (reference sequence). V lost 3 bases and J lost 1, with 9 bases in between. CDR3 size: 13 residues. Measured with immunoSEQ multiplex PCR; TCRdb has only the in-frame clones, and not every one. Of 470,000 or so clones listed, roughly 85% were seen once; the top ten hold 1.5% to 2%. The specimen was PBMCs or T cells enriched from blood (not recorded which). The rearrangement uses TRBV20-1 and TRBJ1-1, with D possibly being TRBD1 (5 bases). This clonotype was sampled from a young woman with acute COVID-19. CDR3 sequence: CSASGQTNTEAFF. CDR3 DNA sequence: TGCAGTGCTAGTGGACAAACGAACACTGAAGCTTTCTTT.